A single sample gave rise to the 9 T cell receptor beta chains below, sequenced in a study of shared clonotypes between healthy human individuals. Sequenced by immunoSEQ multiplex PCR; TCRdb stores in-frame clones only, minus some. Of 2,500,000 or so clones in the sample, approximately 90% were seen once. The sequencing input was naive CD4+ T cells from PBMCs. The subset: CD45RA+ positively selected. The receptors here all came from a man younger than 35 in good health. Some clones in this sample may be carry-over from other donors' samples.

The chain links TRBV10-3 to TRBJ2-6, with D uncertain. Trimming removed 3 bases at V and 1 base at J, with 10 bases between. CDR1 is ENHRY, CDR2 SYGVKD, per germline. CDR3 length: 16 residues. The CDR3 nucleotides read TGTGCCATCAGTGATAGTAGGGCATCTGGGGCCAACGTCCTGACTTTC. It codes for CAISDSRASGANVLTF.

This clone was recorded once. The rearrangement links TRBV9 to TRBJ2-1; 8 bases are shared with TRBD2. The V segment lost 3 bases and the J segment 3 bases; nucleotides outside the gene matches: 5. The CDR3 is 15 amino acids. CDR1 and CDR2 from the germline V gene are SGDLS and YYNGEE. The CDR3 is CASSAAGTSYNEQFF. For the CDR3, the DNA is TGTGCCAGCAGCGCCGCCGGGACTAGCTACAATGAGCAGTTCTTC.

The rearrangement links TRBV19 to TRBJ2-4, with TRBD1 identical over 10 bases. V dropped 4 bases and J dropped 15; count of bases not matched to a gene: 6. This CDR3 is 12 amino acids long. The V gene's germline CDR1 is LNHDA and CDR2 SQIVND (reference sequence). CDR3 coding DNA: TGTGCCAGTAGTAATCGACAGGGGGCTGGGTACTTC. Translation gives CASSNRQGAGYF.

The chain recombines TRBV10-1 with TRBJ1-1; no definite D call. Trimming took off 6 bases at V and 1 base at J, with 12 bases between the two ends. The CDR3 runs to 14 residues. Germline lookup yields CDR1 WNHNN and CDR2 SYGVQD (reference sequence). The CDR3 DNA sequence: TGCGCCAGCAGATTCCCGGGAGGGAACACTGAAGCTTTCTTT. It is translated as CASRFPGGNTEAFF.

This CDR3 is CASSSLGSRYNEQFF. The CDR3 nucleotides are TGTGCCAGCAGTTCCCTGGGGTCTCGGTACAATGAGCAGTTCTTC. The V and J genes are TRBV6-5 and TRBJ2-1; D uncertain. V lost 4 bases to trimming and J lost 4 bases, with 14 bases between them. Germline CDR1 reads MNHEY; CDR2 reads SVGAGI. This CDR3 contains 15 residues.

The V gene is TRBV7-2, the J gene TRBJ2-3; TRBD2 matches 8 bases. V shed 8 bases, J shed 0 bases, and the junction held 7 bases outside the gene matches. This CDR3 region has 15 residues. Germline CDR1 and CDR2: SGHTA and FQGNSA. The DNA for the CDR3 is TGTGCCAGCGCAGCACTAGCGGCTAGCACAGATACGCAGTATTTT. It specifies CASAALAASTDTQYF.

V is TRBV18 and J is TRBJ1-3; 7 bases line up with TRBD1. CDR1 KGHSH and CDR2 LQKENI come from the germline V gene. CDR3 size: 15 residues. V was clipped by 3 bases and J by 1 base; unmatched bases: 3. In DNA form, the CDR3 reads TGTGCCAGCTCACCGGGACAGCCGTCTGGAAACACCATATATTTT. Translation gives CASSPGQPSGNTIYF. The full variable domain, rest sourced from reference TRBV18 and TRBJ1-3, is NAGVMQNPRHLVRRRGQEARLRCSPMKGHSHVYWYRQLPEEGLKFMVYLQKENIIDESGMPKERFSAEFPKEGPSILRIQQVVRGDSAAYFCASSPGQPSGNTIYFGEGSWLTVV.

In its sample, this clone was seen once. V gene TRBV7-8 combines with J gene TRBJ2-4; D gene ambiguous. CDR1 and CDR2 from the germline V gene are SGHVS and FQNEAQ. The CDR3 length is 12 residues. V gave up 5 bases and J gave up 8 bases, with 10 bases separating them. The CDR3 spells CASSLHSDIQYF. CDR3 coding DNA: TGTGCCAGCAGCCTCCATTCCGACATTCAGTACTTC.

This sequence joins TRBV27 and TRBJ2-7, with no clear D. Germline V gene sequence: CDR1 MNHEY, CDR2 SMNVEV (reference sequence). This CDR3 spans 16 amino acids. Trimming cost V 4 bases and J 0 bases, with 16 bases left between them. CDR3 coding DNA: TGTGCCAGCAGTTCCCGCCGGTGGCGGAACTCCTACGAGCAGTACTTC. Translating it yields CASSSRRWRNSYEQYF.